This T cell receptor (beta chain) was found in a study of CD4 T cells in relation to SARS-CoV-2 and coronaviruses. Unexposed donor CD4+ T cells date from 2011-2018, before the COVID-19 pandemic. With respect to this clone: Its target is unknown.

The CDR3 has 20 residues. V lost 0 bases to trimming and J lost 0 bases; unmatched junction nucleotides: 13. CDR1 is SNHLY and CDR2 is FYNNEI in the germline V gene. Profiled with immunoSEQ multiplex PCR; TCRdb holds only in-frame clones, not every one. The repertoire consists of around 62,000 clones, with 85% to 95% occurring once and the leading ten covering around 0.13%. The study's findings and limits: Crossreactivity was assessed only for spike protein, not other viral proteins. In roughly 60% of donors, memory CD4+ clonotypes crossrecognized SARS-CoV-2 and at least one common cold coronavirus spike.

This clonotype was sampled from a human donor in good health. The sample was naive CD4+ T cells from PBMCs. Documented subset: naive CD4+ T cells isolated by negative enrichment. This sequence joins TRBV2 and TRBJ2-7; 11 nucleotides match TRBD2. DNA of the CDR3: TGTGCCAGCAGTGAAGCGCTTGGTAGCGGGAGGGCCATTTCCTCCTACGAGCAGTACTTC. Protein: CASSEALGSGRAISSYEQYF.